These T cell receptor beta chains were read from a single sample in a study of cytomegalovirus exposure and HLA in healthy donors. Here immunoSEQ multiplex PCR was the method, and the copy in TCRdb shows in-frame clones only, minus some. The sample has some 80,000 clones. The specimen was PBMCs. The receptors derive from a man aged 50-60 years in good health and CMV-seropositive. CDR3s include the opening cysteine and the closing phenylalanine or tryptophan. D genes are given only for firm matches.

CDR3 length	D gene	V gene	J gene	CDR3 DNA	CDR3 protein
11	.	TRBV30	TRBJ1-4	TGTGCCTGCTACCATAATGAAAAACTGTTTTTT	CACYHNEKLFF
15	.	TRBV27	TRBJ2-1	TGTGCCAGCAGTTTATCGACCCTGAGGACAGCTGAGCAGTTCTTC	CASSLSTLRTAEQFF
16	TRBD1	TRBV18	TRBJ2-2	TGTGCCAGCTCACCGGACAGGGGGCGCGACACCGGGGAGCTGTTTTTT	CASSPDRGRDTGELFF
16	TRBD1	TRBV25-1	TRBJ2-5	TGTGCCAGCAGTGAACGGGACAGGGGAGAAGGGGAGACCCAGTACTTC	CASSERDRGEGETQYF
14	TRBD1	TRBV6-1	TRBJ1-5	TGTGCCAGCTTGGACGGACAGGGCAATCAGCCCCAGCATTTT	CASLDGQGNQPQHF
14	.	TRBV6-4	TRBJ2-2	TGTGCCAGCAGTGACTCCACGAACACCGGGGAGCTGTTTTTT	CASSDSTNTGELFF
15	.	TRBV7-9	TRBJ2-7	TGTGCCAGCAGCTTAATGTCTGGTACCCTGAGAGAGCAGTACTTC	CASSLMSGTLREQYF
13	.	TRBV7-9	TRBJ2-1	TGTGCCAGCAGCTTAGACAGCCACAATGAGCAGTTCTTC	CASSLDSHNEQFF
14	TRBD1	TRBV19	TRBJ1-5	TGTGCCAGTAGTATGGACAGGGCAGGGAAGCCCCAGCATTTT	CASSMDRAGKPQHF
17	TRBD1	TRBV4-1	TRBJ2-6	TGCGCCAGCAGCCAAGTGGGACAGGGCTCTGGGGCCAACGTCCTGACTTTC	CASSQVGQGSGANVLTF
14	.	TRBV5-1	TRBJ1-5	TGCGCCAGCAGCTTGGACGGTATAAGCCAGCCCCAGCATTTT	CASSLDGISQPQHF
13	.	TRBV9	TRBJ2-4	TGTGCCAGCAGCGTAAACTCGGGGGACATTCAGTACTTC	CASSVNSGDIQYF
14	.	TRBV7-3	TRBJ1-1	TGTGCCAGCAGCCAGGGACACTTGAACACTGAAGCTTTCTTT	CASSQGHLNTEAFF
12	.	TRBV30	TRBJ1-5	TGTGCCTGGAGTTCAAAAGGGGACTTGCAGCATTTT	CAWSSKGDLQHF
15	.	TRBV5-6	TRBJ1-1	TGTGCCAGCAGCTTAGGGTGGGAGCCGAACACTGAAGCTTTCTTT	CASSLGWEPNTEAFF
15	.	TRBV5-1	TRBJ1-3	TGCGCCAGCAGCTTGGGGCCCTTGTCTGGAAACACCATATATTTT	CASSLGPLSGNTIYF
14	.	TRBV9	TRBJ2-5	TGTGCCAGCACCTTGGGTCTAGAGGGAGAGACCCAGTACTTC	CASTLGLEGETQYF
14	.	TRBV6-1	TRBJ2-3	TGTGCCAGCAGTGGGGTAGTGGGCGCAGATACGCAGTATTTT	CASSGVVGADTQYF
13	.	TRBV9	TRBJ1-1	TGTGCCAGCAGCGCTACCGCTTACACTGAAGCTTTCTTT	CASSATAYTEAFF
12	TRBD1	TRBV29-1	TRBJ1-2	TGCAGCGGCGCACAGGGGATGGATGGCTACACCTTC	CSGAQGMDGYTF
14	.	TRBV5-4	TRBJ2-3	TGTGCCAGCAGCAAGGACAGATACACAGATACGCAGTATTTT	CASSKDRYTDTQYF
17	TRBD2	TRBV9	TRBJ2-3	TGTGCCAGCAGCGTAGGGGGTAGCGGGGGGCTCACAGATACGCAGTATTTT	CASSVGGSGGLTDTQYF
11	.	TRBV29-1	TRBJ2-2	TGCAGCGCTATGAACACCGGGGAGCTGTTTTTT	CSAMNTGELFF
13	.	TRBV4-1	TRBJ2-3	TGCGCCAGCAGCCAAGTCCGGGCAGATACGCAGTATTTT	CASSQVRADTQYF
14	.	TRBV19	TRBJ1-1	TGTGCCAGTAGTAAGGACAGCCTGAACACTGAAGCTTTCTTT	CASSKDSLNTEAFF
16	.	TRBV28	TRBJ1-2	TGTGCCAGCACGGGGTCTGGGAATCGGGCTAACTATGGCTACACCTTC	CASTGSGNRANYGYTF
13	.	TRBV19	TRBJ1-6	TGTGCCAGCGGGGGAGCATATAATTCACCCCTCCACTTT	CASGGAYNSPLHF
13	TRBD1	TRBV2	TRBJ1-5	TGTGCCAGCACCGGACAGGGTAATCAGCCCCAGCATTTT	CASTGQGNQPQHF
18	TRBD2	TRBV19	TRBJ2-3	TGTGATTCTAGGAAGTTGGAGGGTCTAGCGGTTAGCACAGATACGCAGTATTTT	CDSRKLEGLAVSTDTQYF
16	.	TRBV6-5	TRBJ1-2	TGTGCCAGCAGTTACGGCGGGGTATCGGGATTGCGAGGCTACACCTTC	CASSYGGVSGLRGYTF
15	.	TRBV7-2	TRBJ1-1	TGTGCCAGCAGCTTACTCGGGGGGCGATGGACTGAAGCTTTCTTT	CASSLLGGRWTEAFF